This is a list of T cell receptor beta chains from one sample in a study of cytomegalovirus exposure and HLA in healthy donors. The repertoire was sequenced with immunoSEQ multiplex PCR; TCRdb's copy has only in-frame clones and lacks some. This table holds over 150,000 clones, 80% found once. The sample consisted of PBMCs. These receptors all stem from a man aged 25 to 45 in good health and CMV-seronegative. The CDR3 runs from the conserved cysteine through the conserved F or W.

J: TRBJ1-1
V: TRBV5-4
CDR3: CASSIGVNTEAFF

J: TRBJ2-3
V: TRBV6-5
CDR3: CASSYTTSADTQYF

J: TRBJ2-1
V: TRBV11-2
CDR3: CASSADRANEQFF

J: TRBJ1-4
V: TRBV10-1
CDR3: CASSELVGNEKLFF

J: TRBJ2-3
V: TRBV5-1
CDR3: CASTSGGGIFTDTQYF

J: TRBJ1-2
V: TRBV4-1
CDR3: CASSDLGTGTNYGYTF

J: TRBJ1-5
V: TRBV4-3
CDR3: CASSQDRRGYSNQPQHF

J: TRBJ1-1
V: TRBV6-1
CDR3: CASSEGGEAFF

J: TRBJ2-4
V: TRBV4-1
CDR3: CASSQFYAERVRRGAKNIQYF

J: TRBJ2-7
V: TRBV4-1
CDR3: CASSQGPAGAEYEQYF

J: TRBJ2-2
V: TRBV29-1
CDR3: CSVGRLAGDQGSTGELFF

J: TRBJ2-2
V: TRBV9
CDR3: CASSVRGRRVRGLSGELFF

J: TRBJ2-3
V: TRBV29-1
CDR3: CSGAGGLTDTQYF

J: TRBJ1-4
V: TRBV30
CDR3: CAWRPTLPTKPLNEKLFF

J: TRBJ2-1
V: TRBV7-6
CDR3: CASSAGQGWNEQFF

J: TRBJ2-7
V: TRBV7-9
CDR3: CATRRGPSYEQYF

J: TRBJ2-4
V: TRBV27
CDR3: CASSPQGRSKNIQYF

J: TRBJ2-7
V: TRBV5-6
CDR3: CASSPEGAYEQYF

J: TRBJ1-5
V: TRBV30
CDR3: CAWSSGRDQPQHF

J: TRBJ1-1
V: TRBV18
CDR3: CASRRQENTEAFF

J: TRBJ2-3
V: TRBV7-8
CDR3: CASRPRGRRTDTQYF

J: TRBJ2-5
V: TRBV28
CDR3: CASSSLAGGQETQYF

J: TRBJ2-2
V: TRBV28
CDR3: CASGTPNTGELFF

J: TRBJ2-2
V: TRBV7-2
CDR3: CASSLEWRGGTGELFF

J: TRBJ2-2
V: TRBV7-4
CDR3: CASSFGRTGELFF

J: TRBJ2-2
V: TRBV11-3
CDR3: CASSTGLAATTGELFF

J: TRBJ1-4
V: TRBV15
CDR3: CATSRAPRDQGQDYEKLFF

J: TRBJ1-2
V: TRBV7-9
CDR3: CASSLARQGGGYTF

J: TRBJ1-1
V: TRBV18
CDR3: CASSPSVDTEAFF

J: TRBJ2-7
V: TRBV5-4
CDR3: CASSPGTRGDYEQYF

J: TRBJ1-2
V: TRBV20-1
CDR3: CSAPEGGGYTF

J: TRBJ1-5
V: TRBV25-1
CDR3: CASSEFGVPGGQPQHF